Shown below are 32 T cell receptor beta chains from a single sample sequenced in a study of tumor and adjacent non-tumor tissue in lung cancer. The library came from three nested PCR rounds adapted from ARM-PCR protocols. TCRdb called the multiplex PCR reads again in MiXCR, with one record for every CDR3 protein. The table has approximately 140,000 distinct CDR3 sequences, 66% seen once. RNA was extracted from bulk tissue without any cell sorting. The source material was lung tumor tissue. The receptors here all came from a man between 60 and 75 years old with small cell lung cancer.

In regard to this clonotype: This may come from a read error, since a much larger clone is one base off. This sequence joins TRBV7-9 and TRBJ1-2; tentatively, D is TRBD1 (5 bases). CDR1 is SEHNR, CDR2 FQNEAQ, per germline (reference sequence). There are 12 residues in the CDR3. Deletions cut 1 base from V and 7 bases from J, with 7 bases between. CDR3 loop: CASSLEQAGYTF. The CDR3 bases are TGTGCCAGCAGCTTAGAACAGGCTGGCTACACCTTC.

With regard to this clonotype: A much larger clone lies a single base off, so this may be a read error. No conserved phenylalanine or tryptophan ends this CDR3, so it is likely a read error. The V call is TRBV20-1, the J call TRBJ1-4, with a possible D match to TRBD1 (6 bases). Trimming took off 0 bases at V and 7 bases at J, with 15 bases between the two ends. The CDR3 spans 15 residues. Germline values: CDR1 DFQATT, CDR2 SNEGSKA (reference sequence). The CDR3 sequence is CSARDQGGSGEKLFI. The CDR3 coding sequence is TGCAGTGCTAGAGATCAAGGGGGGTCGGGTGAAAAACTGTTTATT.

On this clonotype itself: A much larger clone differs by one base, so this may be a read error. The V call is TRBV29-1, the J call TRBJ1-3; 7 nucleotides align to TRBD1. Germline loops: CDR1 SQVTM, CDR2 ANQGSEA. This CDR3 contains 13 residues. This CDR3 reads CRANPGQGNTIYF. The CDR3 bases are TGCAGAGCGAACCCGGGACAGGGAAACACCATATATTTT.

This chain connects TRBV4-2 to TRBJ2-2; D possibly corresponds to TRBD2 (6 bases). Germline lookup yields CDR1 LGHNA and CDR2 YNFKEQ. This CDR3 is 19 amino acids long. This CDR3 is CTNSQDPGGNPLGPGELFF. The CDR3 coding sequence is TGTACCAACAGCCAAGACCCCGGAGGGAACCCCTTAGGGCCCGGGGAGCTGTTTTTT.

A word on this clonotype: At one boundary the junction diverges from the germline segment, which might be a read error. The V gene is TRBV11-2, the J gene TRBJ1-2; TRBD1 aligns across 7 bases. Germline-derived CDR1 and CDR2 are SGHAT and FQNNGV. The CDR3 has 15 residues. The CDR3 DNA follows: TGTACCAGCAGTCCCGTACAGGGGACAAACTATGGCTACACCTTC. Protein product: CTSSPVQGTNYGYTF.

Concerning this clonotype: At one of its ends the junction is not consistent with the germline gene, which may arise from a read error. This chain's CDR3 is CSGRDSGVTQYF. The CDR3 region has the DNA TGCAGTGGTAGAGATAGCGGGGTGACCCAGTACTTC. The chain carries TRBV20-1 and TRBJ2-5, with TRBD2 identical over 8 bases. CDR1 and CDR2 from the germline V gene are DFQATT and SNEGSKA (reference sequence). CDR3 length: 12 residues.

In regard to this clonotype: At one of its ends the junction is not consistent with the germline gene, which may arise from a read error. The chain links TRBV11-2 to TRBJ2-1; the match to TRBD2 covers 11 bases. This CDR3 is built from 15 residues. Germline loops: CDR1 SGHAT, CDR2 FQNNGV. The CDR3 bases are TGTGCCAGCAGGTTACTAGCGGGAGTGTTCAATGAGGAGTTCTTC. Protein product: CASRLLAGVFNEEFF.

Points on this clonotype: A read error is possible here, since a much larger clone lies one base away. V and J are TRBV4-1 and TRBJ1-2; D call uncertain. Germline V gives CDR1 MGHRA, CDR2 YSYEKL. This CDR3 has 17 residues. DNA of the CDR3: TGCACCAGCAGCCAAGAATACGGCAGGCCAACTAACTATGGCTACACCTTC. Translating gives CTSSQEYGRPTNYGYTF.

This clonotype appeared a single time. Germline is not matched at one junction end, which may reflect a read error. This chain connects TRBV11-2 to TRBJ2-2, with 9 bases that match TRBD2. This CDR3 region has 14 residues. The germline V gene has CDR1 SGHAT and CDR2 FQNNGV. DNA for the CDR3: TGTGCCAACAGCCAAGCGGGGGGACCCGGGGAGCTGTCTTTT. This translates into CANSQAGGPGELSF.

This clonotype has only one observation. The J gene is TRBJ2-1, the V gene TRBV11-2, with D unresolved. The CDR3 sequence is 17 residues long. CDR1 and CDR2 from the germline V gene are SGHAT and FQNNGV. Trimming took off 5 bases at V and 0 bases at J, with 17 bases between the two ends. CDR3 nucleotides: TGTGCCAGCAGCAGACATACAACCGTTAGCTCCTACAATGAGCAGTTCTTC. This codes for CASSRHTTVSSYNEQFF.

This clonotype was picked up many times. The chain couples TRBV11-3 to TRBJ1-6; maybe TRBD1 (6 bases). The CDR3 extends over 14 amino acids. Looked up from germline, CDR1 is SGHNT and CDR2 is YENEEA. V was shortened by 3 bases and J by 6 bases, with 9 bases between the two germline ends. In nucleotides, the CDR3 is TGTGCCAGCAGCTTCGGGACACGTAATTCACCCCTCCACTTT. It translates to CASSFGTRNSPLHF.

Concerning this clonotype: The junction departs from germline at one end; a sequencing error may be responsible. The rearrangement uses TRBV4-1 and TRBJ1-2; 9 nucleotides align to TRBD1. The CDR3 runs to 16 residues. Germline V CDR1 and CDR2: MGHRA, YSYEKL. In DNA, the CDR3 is TGCGCCAGCAGCCGCCAACCGGGACAGGGCAACTATGACTACACCTTC. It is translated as CASSRQPGQGNYDYTF.

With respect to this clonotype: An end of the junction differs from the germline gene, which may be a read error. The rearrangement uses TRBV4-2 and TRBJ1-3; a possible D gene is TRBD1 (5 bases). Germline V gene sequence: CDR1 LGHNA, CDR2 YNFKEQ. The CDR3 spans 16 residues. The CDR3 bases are TGTGCCTGCAGCCAAAGCGGTGCAGGGCCTGGAAACACCATATATTTT. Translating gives CACSQSGAGPGNTIYF.

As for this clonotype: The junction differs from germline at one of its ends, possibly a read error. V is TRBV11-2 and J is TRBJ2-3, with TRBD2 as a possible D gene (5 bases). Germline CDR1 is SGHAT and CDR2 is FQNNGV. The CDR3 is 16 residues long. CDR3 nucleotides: TGTGCCAGCAGCCCGGACGGGGTTCGTTCAACAGACACGCAGTATTTT. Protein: CASSPDGVRSTDTQYF. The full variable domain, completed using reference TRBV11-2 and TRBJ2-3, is EAGVAQSPRYKIIEKRQSVAFWCNPISGHATLYWYQQILGQGPKLLIQFQNNGVVDDSQLPKDRFSAERLKGVDSTLKIQPAKLEDSAVYLCASSPDGVRSTDTQYFGPGTRLTVL.

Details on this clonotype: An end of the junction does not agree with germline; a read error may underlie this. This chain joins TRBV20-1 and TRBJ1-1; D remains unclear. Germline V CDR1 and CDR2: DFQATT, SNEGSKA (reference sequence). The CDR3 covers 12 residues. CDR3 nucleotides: TGCAGTGTTAGAGAGGGAGACACTGAAGCTTTCTTT. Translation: CSVREGDTEAFF.

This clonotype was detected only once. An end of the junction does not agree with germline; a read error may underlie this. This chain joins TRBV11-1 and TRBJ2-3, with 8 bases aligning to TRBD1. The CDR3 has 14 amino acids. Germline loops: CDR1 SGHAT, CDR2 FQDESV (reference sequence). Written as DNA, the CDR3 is TGTGCCAGCAGTTTGTACAGGGGGACAGATAGGCAGTATTTT. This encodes CASSLYRGTDRQYF.

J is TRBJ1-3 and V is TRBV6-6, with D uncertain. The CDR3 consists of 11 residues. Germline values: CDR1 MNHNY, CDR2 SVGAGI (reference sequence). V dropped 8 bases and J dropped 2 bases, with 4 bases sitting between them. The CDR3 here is CASATGNTIYF. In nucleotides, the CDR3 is TGTGCCAGCGCGACTGGAAACACCATATATTTT.

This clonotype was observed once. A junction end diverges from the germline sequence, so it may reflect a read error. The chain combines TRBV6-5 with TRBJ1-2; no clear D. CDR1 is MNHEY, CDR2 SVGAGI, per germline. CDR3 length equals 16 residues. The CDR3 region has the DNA TGTGCCAGCATTTACTCCGGGAAGAAAAATTATGCTGGCTACACCTTT. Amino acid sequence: CASIYSGKKNYAGYTF.

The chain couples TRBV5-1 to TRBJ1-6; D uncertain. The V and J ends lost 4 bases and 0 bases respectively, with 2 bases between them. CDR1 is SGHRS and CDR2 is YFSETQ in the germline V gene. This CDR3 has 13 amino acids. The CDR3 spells CASSDSYNSPLHF. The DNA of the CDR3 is TGCGCCAGCAGCGACTCCTATAATTCACCCCTCCACTTT.

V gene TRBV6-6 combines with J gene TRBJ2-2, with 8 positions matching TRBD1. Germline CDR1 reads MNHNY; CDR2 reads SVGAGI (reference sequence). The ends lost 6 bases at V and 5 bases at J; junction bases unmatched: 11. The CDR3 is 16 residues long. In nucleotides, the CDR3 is TGTGCCAGCAGCCCTACTCGGGACAGGATAACCGGGGAGCTGTTTTTT. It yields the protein CASSPTRDRITGELFF.

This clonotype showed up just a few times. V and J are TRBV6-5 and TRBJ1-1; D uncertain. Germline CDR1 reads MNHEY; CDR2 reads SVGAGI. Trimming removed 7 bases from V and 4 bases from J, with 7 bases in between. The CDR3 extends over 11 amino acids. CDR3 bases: TGTGCCAGCAACCACGGCACTGAAGCTTTCTTT. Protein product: CASNHGTEAFF.

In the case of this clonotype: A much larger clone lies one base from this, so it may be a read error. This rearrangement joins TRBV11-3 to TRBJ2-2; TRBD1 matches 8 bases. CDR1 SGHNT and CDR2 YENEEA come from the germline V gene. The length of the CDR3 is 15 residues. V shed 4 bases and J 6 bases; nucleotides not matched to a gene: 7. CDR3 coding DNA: TGTGCCAGCAGCTCAAGGACAGGGCGGGCCGGGGAGCTGTTTTTT. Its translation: CASSSRTGRAGELFF.

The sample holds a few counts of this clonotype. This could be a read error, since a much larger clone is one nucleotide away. The CDR3: CASRVSSGDWGYQPQHF. The DNA of the CDR3 is TGTGCCAGCAGGGTCTCGTCGGGGGACTGGGGTTATCAGCCCCAGCATTTT. The J gene is TRBJ1-5, the V gene TRBV11-3, with D tentatively TRBD1 (5 bases). CDR3 length equals 17 residues. CDR1 and CDR2 (germline): SGHNT, YENEEA. The V gene lost 6 bases and the J gene lost 5 bases, with 23 bases spanning the gap.

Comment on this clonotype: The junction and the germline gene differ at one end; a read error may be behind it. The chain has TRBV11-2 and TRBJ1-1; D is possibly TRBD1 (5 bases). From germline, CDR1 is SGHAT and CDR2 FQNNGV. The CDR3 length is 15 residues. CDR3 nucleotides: TGCGCCAGCAGCTTAGTGACCGGGGGTGCCACTGAAGCTTTCTTT. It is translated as CASSLVTGGATEAFF.

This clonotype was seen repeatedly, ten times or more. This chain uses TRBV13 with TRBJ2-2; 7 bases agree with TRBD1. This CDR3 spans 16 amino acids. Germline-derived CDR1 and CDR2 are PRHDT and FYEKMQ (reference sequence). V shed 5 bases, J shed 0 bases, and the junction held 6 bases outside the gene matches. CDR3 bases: TGTGCCAGCAGCCGCCCCGGGACAGCGAACACCGGGGAGCTGTTTTTT. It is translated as CASSRPGTANTGELFF. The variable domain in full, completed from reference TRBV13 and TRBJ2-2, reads AAGVIQSPRHLIKEKRETATLKCYPIPRHDTVYWYQQGPGQDPQFLISFYEKMQSDKGSIPDRFSAQQFSDYHSELNMSSLELGDSALYFCASSRPGTANTGELFFGEGSRLTVL.

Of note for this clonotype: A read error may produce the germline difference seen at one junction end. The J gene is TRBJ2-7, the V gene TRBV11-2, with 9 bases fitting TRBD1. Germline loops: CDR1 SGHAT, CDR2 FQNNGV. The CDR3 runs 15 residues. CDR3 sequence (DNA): TGTGCCAGCAACTTAACCAGGACAGGGGACTACGAGCAGTACTTC. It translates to CASNLTRTGDYEQYF.

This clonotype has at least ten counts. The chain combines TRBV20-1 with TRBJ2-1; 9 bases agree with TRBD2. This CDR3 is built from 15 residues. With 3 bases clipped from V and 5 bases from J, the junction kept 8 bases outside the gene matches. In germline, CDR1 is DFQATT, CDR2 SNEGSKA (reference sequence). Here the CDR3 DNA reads TGCAGTGCTAGGGCGGGAGGGGCAAAAAACAATGAGCAGTTCTTC. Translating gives CSARAGGAKNNEQFF.

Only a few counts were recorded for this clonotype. CDR3 amino acids: CASSYGTGGHEQYV. The CDR3 DNA reads TGTGCCAGCAGTTACGGGACAGGGGGTCACGAGCAGTACGTC. V usage is TRBV6-2 or TRBV6-3 and J usage is TRBJ2-7; 11 nucleotides match TRBD1. Germline CDR1 is MNHEY and CDR2 is SVGEGT. V was clipped by 2 bases and J by 5 bases; unmatched bases: 2. The length of the CDR3 is 14 residues.

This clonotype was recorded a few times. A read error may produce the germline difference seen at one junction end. This CDR3 is CASSFGQGIGNEQFF. The DNA of the CDR3 is TGTGCCAGTAGTTTCGGACAGGGGATTGGAAATGAGCAGTTCTTC. The chain couples TRBV6-6 to TRBJ2-1; 9 nucleotides match TRBD1. The CDR3 has 15 amino acids. Germline V lookup: CDR1 MNHNY, CDR2 SVGAGI (reference sequence).

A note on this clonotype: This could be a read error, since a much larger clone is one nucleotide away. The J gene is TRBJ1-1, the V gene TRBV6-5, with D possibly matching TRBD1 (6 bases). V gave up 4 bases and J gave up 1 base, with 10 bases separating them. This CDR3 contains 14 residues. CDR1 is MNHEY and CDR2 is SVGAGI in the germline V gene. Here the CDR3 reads CASSWGGWNTEAFF. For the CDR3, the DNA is TGTGCCAGCAGTTGGGGGGGCTGGAACACTGAAGCTTTCTTT.

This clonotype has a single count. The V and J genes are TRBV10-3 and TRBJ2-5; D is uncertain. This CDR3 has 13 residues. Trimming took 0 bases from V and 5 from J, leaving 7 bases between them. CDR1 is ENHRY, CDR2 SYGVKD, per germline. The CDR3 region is CAISESPEETQYF. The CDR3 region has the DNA TGTGCCATCAGTGAGTCCCCCGAGGAGACCCAGTACTTC.

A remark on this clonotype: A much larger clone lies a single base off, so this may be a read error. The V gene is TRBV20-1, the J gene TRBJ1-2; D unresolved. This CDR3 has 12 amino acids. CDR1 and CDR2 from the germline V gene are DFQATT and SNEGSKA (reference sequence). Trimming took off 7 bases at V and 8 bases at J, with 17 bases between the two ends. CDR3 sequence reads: CSVVHTFKGYTF. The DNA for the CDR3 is TGCAGTGTGGTCCATACCTTCAAAGGCTACACCTTC.